One and the same sample provided the 29 T cell receptor beta chains below, sequenced in a study of response to subunit inactivated influenza vaccine. TCRdb re-analysed the RT-PCR reads in MiXCR, keeping a single row per CDR3 protein. The sample shows more than 250,000 distinct CDR3 sequences, about a fifth of them seen only once. The material sequenced was PBMCs from blood, taken about 20 months after vaccination. Every receptor here comes from a man in his fifties or sixties who received an inactivated influenza vaccine.

Only a few counts were recorded for this clonotype. The chain employs TRBV7-8 and TRBJ1-5; D remains ambiguous. Trimming shortened V by 5 bases and J by 0 bases, and 11 bases separated the two germline ends. The CDR3 is 15 residues long. Germline V gives CDR1 SGHVS, CDR2 FQNEAQ. CDR3 sequence: CASSTGRSSNQPQHF. The CDR3 nucleotides are TGTGCCAGCAGCACCGGGCGATCTAGCAATCAGCCCCAGCATTTT.

In nucleotides, the CDR3 is TGTGCCACCAGCAGAGCATCCCCTGGGGCCAACGTCCTGACTTTC. This translates into CATSRASPGANVLTF. The chain employs TRBV15 and TRBJ2-6; no reliable D call. This CDR3 is built from 15 residues. V lost 1 base to trimming and J lost 2 bases, with 6 bases between them. Germline loops: CDR1 LNHNV, CDR2 YYDKDF (reference sequence).

This clonotype was detected a few times. The rearrangement links TRBV10-3 to TRBJ2-3; 7 bases fit TRBD1. With 0 bases clipped from V and 3 bases from J, the junction kept 6 bases outside the gene matches. Germline lookup yields CDR1 ENHRY and CDR2 SYGVKD. The CDR3 is made up of 16 amino acids. The CDR3 reads CAISESWTQGTDTQYF. The CDR3 DNA sequence: TGTGCCATCAGTGAGTCTTGGACACAGGGGACAGATACGCAGTATTTT.

On this clonotype: With a much larger clone just one base away, this may be a read error. The genes are TRBV10-3 and TRBJ1-2, with D hard to call. CDR3 length equals 13 residues. Germline CDR1 ENHRY, CDR2 SYGVKD. This CDR3 is CAISVGPNYDYTF. The DNA for the CDR3 is TGTGCCATCAGTGTCGGACCTAACTATGACTACACCTTC.

The J gene is TRBJ1-1, the V gene TRBV19, with unresolved D. Between the trimmed V and J ends, which lost 2 bases and 7 bases, there was a span of 14 bases. The CDR3 sequence is 14 residues long. Germline lookup yields CDR1 LNHDA and CDR2 SQIVND (reference sequence). This CDR3 is CASSITFYGGEAFF. CDR3 nucleotide sequence: TGTGCCAGTAGTATAACATTTTATGGTGGTGAAGCTTTCTTT.

This clonotype has ten or more counts. This chain joins TRBV7-3 and TRBJ1-1; D call uncertain. This CDR3 spans 13 amino acids. V lost 5 bases and J 1 base, leaving 8 bases between the germline ends. Looked up from germline, CDR1 is SGHTA and CDR2 is FQGTGA. The CDR3 region is CASSAGRNTEAFF. The CDR3 coding sequence is TGTGCCAGCAGCGCGGGAAGGAACACTGAAGCTTTCTTT.

This clonotype was recorded a few times. This rearrangement joins TRBV7-9 to TRBJ2-5; possibly TRBD1 or TRBD2 for D (6 bases each). CDR1 is SEHNR, CDR2 FQNEAQ, per germline (reference sequence). The CDR3 consists of 13 residues. Trimming shortened V by 7 bases and J by 4 bases, and 13 bases separated the two germline ends. The CDR3, as DNA: TGTGCCAGCAACAAACAGGGAGGAGAGACCCAGTACTTC. Its translation is CASNKQGGETQYF.

This clonotype has only a few counts. The gene calls are TRBV6-2 or TRBV6-3 and TRBJ2-2, with D uncertain. The CDR3 runs to 15 residues. Between the trimmed V and J ends, which lost 5 bases and 3 bases, there was a span of 13 bases. Per germline, CDR1 MNHEY and CDR2 SVGEGT. CDR3 DNA: TGTGCCAGCAGTGATGGACGGGCATACACCGGGGAGCTGTTTTTT. Protein: CASSDGRAYTGELFF.

This clonotype came up a few times. The chain combines TRBV4-3 with TRBJ1-1; D gene unclear. The CDR3 length is 15 residues. CDR1 and CDR2 from the germline V gene are LGHNA and YSLEER. V was cut by 0 bases and J by 6 bases, with 14 bases left in between. The CDR3 loop reads CASSQDTGSLSEAFF. In DNA form, the CDR3 reads TGCGCCAGCAGCCAAGATACCGGAAGTCTCTCTGAAGCTTTCTTT.

The chain couples TRBV12-3 or TRBV12-4 to TRBJ1-5, with 10 bases fitting TRBD1. The CDR3 runs to 15 residues. Trimming at V came to 3 bases and at J to 5 bases, leaving 4 bases not matched to a gene. The CDR3 is CASSFETGGDQPQHF. CDR3 nucleotides: TGTGCCAGCAGTTTTGAGACAGGGGGCGATCAGCCCCAGCATTTT.

This clonotype was found a few times. The rearrangement links TRBV6-1 to TRBJ1-2; D gene ambiguous. Germline V gene lookup returns CDR1 MNHNS and CDR2 SASEGT. CDR3 size: 14 residues. V was clipped by 6 bases and J by 5 bases, with 16 bases between them. The CDR3 nucleotides are TGTGCCAGCAGCCCCCAGGCCCAGATTTATGGCTACACCTTC. Protein sequence: CASSPQAQIYGYTF.

This chain uses TRBV27 with TRBJ2-7, with unresolved D. The CDR3 is 13 amino acids. The V end lost 5 bases, the J end lost 3 bases, and 11 bases lay between the germline ends. The germline CDR1 and CDR2 sequences are MNHEY and SMNVEV (reference sequence). CDR3 residues: CASSPFSGYEQYF. In DNA form, the CDR3 reads TGTGCCAGCAGTCCCTTTTCAGGCTACGAGCAGTACTTC.

This clonotype was seen a handful of times. The chain joins TRBV5-1 to TRBJ1-4, with TRBD1 matching 7 bases. The germline V gene encodes CDR1 SGHRS and CDR2 YFSETQ. This CDR3 contains 14 residues. Unmatched junction bases numbered 4, after V lost 4 bases and J lost 4 bases. CDR3: CASSRNRGNEKLFF. In DNA form, the CDR3 reads TGCGCCAGCAGCAGGAACAGGGGTAATGAAAAACTGTTTTTT. The full variable domain, completed using reference TRBV5-1 and TRBJ1-4, is KAGVTQTPRYLIKTRGQQVTLSCSPISGHRSVSWYQQTPGQGLQFLFEYFSETQRNKGNFPGRFSGRQFSNSRSEMNVSTLELGDSALYLCASSRNRGNEKLFFGSGTQLSVL.

The sample holds a few counts of this clonotype. V and J are TRBV3-1 and TRBJ1-1, with 7 bases identical to TRBD1. The CDR3 is made up of 13 amino acids. Germline V CDR1 and CDR2: LGHDT, YNNKEL (reference sequence). With 5 bases clipped from V and 8 bases from J, the junction kept 8 bases outside the gene matches. The chain's CDR3 is CASSYRTGDEAFF. DNA of the CDR3: TGTGCCAGCAGCTACCGGACAGGCGACGAAGCTTTCTTT. Looking up the rest from reference TRBV3-1 and TRBJ1-1 gives the full variable domain: DTAVSQTPKYLVTQMGNDKSIKCEQNLGHDTMYWYKQDSKKFLKIMFSYNNKELIINETVPNRFSPKSPDKAHLNLHINSLELGDSAVYFCASSYRTGDEAFFGQGTRLTVV.

The CDR3, as DNA: TGTGCCAGCCTGAGGACAGGGGAGAGTTTTGTGGAGCTGTTTTTT. This translates into CASLRTGESFVELFF. V gene TRBV6-2 or TRBV6-3 combines with J gene TRBJ2-2; 9 bases line up with TRBD1. J gave up 10 bases and V 8 bases, and 14 bases lay outside the gene matches. The CDR3 spans 15 residues. CDR1 MNHEY and CDR2 SVGEGT come from the germline V gene.

This clonotype was seen a handful of times. The rearrangement uses TRBV6-1 and TRBJ1-5, with D uncertain. This CDR3 has 14 residues. Per germline, CDR1 MNHNS and CDR2 SASEGT. Between the trimmed V and J ends, which lost 4 bases and 0 bases, there was a span of 7 bases. The CDR3 region is CASSVSLSNQPQHF. As DNA, the CDR3 is TGTGCCAGCAGTGTCAGTCTTAGCAATCAGCCCCAGCATTTT.

With regard to this clonotype: Likely a read error: the CDR3 ends without its conserved phenylalanine or tryptophan. It is unclear where the CDR3 begins or ends on the DNA, so no DNA is shown, and the CDR3 is as TCRdb lists it. The CDR3 reads CASRPTSGGPIL. This chain joins TRBV6-2 or TRBV6-3 and TRBJ2-1; the DNA was not used to check the table's D call, TRBD2. Germline CDR1 MNHEY, CDR2 SVGEGT. The CDR3 adds up to 12 amino acids, both ends counted.

In its sample, this clonotype was seen a few times. V usage is TRBV12-3 or TRBV12-4 and J usage is TRBJ1-6; no definite D call. CDR3 length: 12 residues. V was clipped by 3 bases and J by 13 bases, with 10 bases between them. CDR3 region: CASSFGVGPLHF. The CDR3 coding sequence is TGTGCCAGCAGTTTTGGCGTGGGCCCCCTCCACTTT.

The table lists this clonotype with a few counts. The chain carries TRBV12-3 or TRBV12-4 and TRBJ2-2; 9 positions agree with TRBD2. The CDR3 spans 15 residues. V was clipped by 6 bases and J by 3 bases; unmatched bases: 5. As DNA, the CDR3 is TGTGCCAGCAGAATAGCGGGAGCGGACACCGGGGAGCTGTTTTTT. Its translation is CASRIAGADTGELFF.

This clonotype was observed many times. The V and J genes are TRBV11-2 and TRBJ1-5; no firm D call. The CDR3 runs 13 residues. V was shortened by 3 bases and J by 6 bases, with 9 bases between the two germline ends. Germline-derived CDR1 and CDR2 are SGHAT and FQNNGV. The CDR3 is CASSLGRTQPQHF. CDR3 DNA sequence: TGTGCCAGCAGCTTGGGCAGAACTCAGCCCCAGCATTTT.

This clonotype was seen a handful of times. V is TRBV20-1 and J is TRBJ1-6; maybe TRBD1 (6 bases). The CDR3 consists of 14 residues. The germline gives CDR1 DFQATT, CDR2 SNEGSKA (reference sequence). Trimming stripped 0 bases from V and 7 bases from J, with 10 bases between. In DNA form, the CDR3 reads TGCAGTGCTAGAGAGGACAGTCTGAATTCACCCCTCCACTTT. It is translated as CSAREDSLNSPLHF.

The table lists this clonotype with a few counts. This chain joins TRBV20-1 and TRBJ2-5, with TRBD2 matching 9 bases. CDR3 length equals 14 residues. V was pared by 4 bases and J by 4 bases, with 7 bases of the junction left unmatched. Germline V gene sequence: CDR1 DFQATT, CDR2 SNEGSKA (reference sequence). The CDR3 spells CSATTGLAGETQYF. CDR3 sequence (DNA): TGCAGTGCTACCACGGGACTAGCAGGAGAGACCCAGTACTTC.

A few counts support this clonotype. V usage is TRBV10-3 and J usage is TRBJ2-7; D unresolved. From germline, CDR1 is ENHRY and CDR2 SYGVKD. CDR3 length: 13 residues. Trimming cost V 0 bases and J 6 bases, with 9 bases left between them. Written as DNA, the CDR3 is TGTGCCATCAGTGAGTCATACGGGTTCGAGCAGTACTTC. Its protein product is CAISESYGFEQYF.

This chain connects TRBV7-9 to TRBJ2-3; D unclear. V lost 0 bases and J 2 bases, leaving 9 bases between the germline ends. Germline CDR1 reads SEHNR; CDR2 reads FQNEAQ (reference sequence). This CDR3 is 15 amino acids long. The CDR3 nucleotides read TGTGCCAGCAGCTTAGCGCTTTCCCCCACAGATACGCAGTATTTT. This sequence encodes CASSLALSPTDTQYF.

This clonotype has more than one count but fewer than ten. The chain links TRBV12-3 or TRBV12-4 to TRBJ2-3; 7 positions agree with TRBD2. The CDR3 extends over 13 amino acids. Germline trimming cut 9 bases from V and 3 bases from J; bases unmatched to any gene: 6. The CDR3 protein is CASPGGGTDTQYF. CDR3 in DNA: TGTGCCAGTCCGGGAGGAGGGACAGATACGCAGTATTTT.

This clonotype was seen ten or more times. The chain uses TRBV2 and TRBJ1-5; 8 nucleotides match TRBD1. Germline CDR1 reads SNHLY; CDR2 reads FYNNEI. This CDR3 has 14 residues. The junction had 5 bases not matched to a gene; V was cut back by 6 bases and J by 4 bases. DNA for the CDR3: TGTGCCAGCAGGCCCCGGACAGGGAATCAGCCCCAGCATTTT. Protein sequence: CASRPRTGNQPQHF.

The gene calls are TRBV18 and TRBJ2-3; D is unresolved. The V and J ends lost 3 bases and 5 bases respectively, with 9 bases between them. There are 13 residues in the CDR3. CDR1 is KGHSH and CDR2 is LQKENI in the germline V gene. CDR3 in amino acids: CASSPPSLDTQYF. The CDR3 DNA is TGTGCCAGCTCACCCCCCAGCCTAGATACGCAGTATTTT. Supplemented by reference TRBV18 and TRBJ2-3, the full variable domain reads NAGVMQNPRHLVRRRGQEARLRCSPMKGHSHVYWYRQLPEEGLKFMVYLQKENIIDESGMPKERFSAEFPKEGPSILRIQQVVRGDSAAYFCASSPPSLDTQYFGPGTRLTVL.

This clonotype appeared a few times. The chain uses TRBV5-1 and TRBJ2-7, with TRBD2 as a possible D gene (5 bases). Looked up from germline, CDR1 is SGHRS and CDR2 is YFSETQ. The V gene lost 0 bases and the J gene lost 3 bases, with 13 bases spanning the gap. The CDR3 runs 15 residues. In DNA form, the CDR3 reads TGCGCCAGCAGCTTGGACCCGGGAACCGACTACGAGCAGTACTTC. This translates into CASSLDPGTDYEQYF.

The J gene is TRBJ1-3, the V gene TRBV5-4; 7 bases line up with TRBD1. Germline CDR1 reads SGHNT; CDR2 reads YYREEE (reference sequence). The CDR3 length is 17 residues. J gave up 0 bases and V 4 bases, and 10 bases lay outside the gene matches. The chain's CDR3 is CASSGRDRDDSGNTIYF. As DNA, the CDR3 is TGTGCCAGCAGCGGACGGGACAGAGACGACTCTGGAAACACCATATATTTT.